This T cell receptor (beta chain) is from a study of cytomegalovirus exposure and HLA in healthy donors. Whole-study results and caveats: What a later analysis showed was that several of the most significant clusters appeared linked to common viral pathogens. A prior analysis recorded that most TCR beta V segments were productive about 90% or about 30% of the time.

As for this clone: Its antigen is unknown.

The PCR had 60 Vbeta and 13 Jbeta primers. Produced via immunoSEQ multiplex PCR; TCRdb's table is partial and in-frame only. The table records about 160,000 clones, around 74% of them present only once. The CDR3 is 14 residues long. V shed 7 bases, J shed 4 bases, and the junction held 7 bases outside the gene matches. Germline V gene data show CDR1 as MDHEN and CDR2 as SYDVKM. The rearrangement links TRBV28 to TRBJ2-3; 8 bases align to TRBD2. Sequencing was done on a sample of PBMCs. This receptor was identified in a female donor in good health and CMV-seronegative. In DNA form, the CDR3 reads TGTGCCAGCAAGATAAGCGGGAGCGCAGATACGCAGTATTTT. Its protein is CASKISGSADTQYF.